The sample holds one count of the clone carrying this T cell receptor (beta chain). Its specificity is not known. The entry originates in a study of PD-L1 blockade in urothelial cancer. On the study more broadly: Of 29 to 30 patients, just under 26 were males with bladder-origin urothelial cancer. Samples of blood were analyzed 3 weeks (second dose) and 6 weeks after treatment start. Median T cell yield from blood was around 140,000.

Regarding the study as a whole: Enhanced expansion of tumor-associated blood clones at 3 weeks characterized durable-benefit patients.

Stated time point: pretreatment peripheral blood. CDR1 and CDR2 from the germline V gene are SGHDT and YYEEEE. The length of the CDR3 is 12 residues. Trimming took 4 bases from V and 6 from J; bases not matched to a gene: 3. Produced via immunoSEQ multiplex PCR; TCRdb's table is partial and in-frame only. The sample consists of roughly 63,000 clones, approximately 80% of them appearing once. Specimen: PBMCs, collected around atezolizumab (anti-PD-L1) treatment. The sequence derives from a man between 65 and 79 years old with urothelial cancer. This rearrangement joins TRBV5-6 to TRBJ2-7; the match to TRBD1 covers 8 bases. The CDR3 sequence is CASSDRGGEQYF. The CDR3 nucleotides are TGTGCCAGCAGCGACAGGGGAGGCGAGCAGTACTTC.